This T cell receptor beta chain was sequenced for a study of blood T cell repertoires in COVID-19. With V trimmed by 5 bases and J by 2 bases, 7 bases remained unmatched. The germline V gene encodes CDR1 SGHAT and CDR2 FQNNGV. This CDR3 is built from 17 residues. Profiling relied on immunoSEQ multiplex PCR, and the TCRdb table lists in-frame clones only, not all of them. The data contain 380,000 or so clones, nearly 90% of them singletons. The chain joins TRBV11-2 to TRBJ2-6; 9 positions match TRBD1. The material sequenced was PBMCs or T cells enriched from blood (not recorded which). This TCR came from a woman aged 40 to 55 with acute COVID-19. CDR3 DNA: TGTGCCAGCAGCGCAACAGGGGGCGGGGCTGGGGCCAACGTCCTGACTTTC. This gives the protein CASSATGGGAGANVLTF.